This record concerns one TCR beta chain sequence. The data derive from a study of cytomegalovirus exposure and HLA in healthy donors. PCR amplification relied on 60 Vbeta primers (plus 13 Jbeta primers). Measured with immunoSEQ multiplex PCR; TCRdb has only the in-frame clones, and not every one. The sample yields over 75,000 clones, roughly 82% seen once. This TCR was recovered from a man aged 25 to 40 in good health and CMV-seropositive. The sequenced material came from PBMCs.

The DNA of the CDR3 is TGTGCCAGCAGCATACGGACTAGCGGGCGGTACGAGCAGTACTTC. Translating it yields CASSIRTSGRYEQYF. The chain has TRBV5-6 and TRBJ2-7; 11 bases align to TRBD2. The CDR3 covers 15 residues. Germline-derived CDR1 and CDR2 are SGHDT and YYEEEE. Trimming removed 4 bases from V and 4 bases from J; junction bases left unmatched: 7.